This T cell receptor (beta chain) originates from a study of T cell responses to AZD1222 COVID-19 vaccine. Study at large: Pooling was applied to second doses at about 4 or about 12 weeks.

Clones were sequenced by immunoSEQ multiplex PCR, and TCRdb holds only the in-frame ones, with some missing. The table has around 100,000 clones, 92% seen once. Notes on this clone: Antigen unknown.

Study-wide results and limits: The donor cohort was predominantly white British with a female majority, and clonal diversity may have been underestimated. Only a handful of AZD1222 recipients, roughly 6 in all, had baseline seropositivity. Repertoire collection took place solely once the T cell response had peaked.

The receptor's source is an adult in good health. The sample consisted of peripheral blood, taken on day 0 of AZD1222 vaccination.

The CDR3 here is CASSRGSTDTQYF. In DNA form, the CDR3 reads TGTGCCAGCTCGAGGGGCAGCACAGATACGCAGTATTTT. The chain links TRBV18 to TRBJ2-3; D is tentatively TRBD1 or TRBD2 (5 bases each). The CDR3 contains 13 residues. Trimming shortened V by 6 bases and J by 0 bases, and 7 bases separated the two germline ends. Germline-derived CDR1 and CDR2 are KGHSH and LQKENI.